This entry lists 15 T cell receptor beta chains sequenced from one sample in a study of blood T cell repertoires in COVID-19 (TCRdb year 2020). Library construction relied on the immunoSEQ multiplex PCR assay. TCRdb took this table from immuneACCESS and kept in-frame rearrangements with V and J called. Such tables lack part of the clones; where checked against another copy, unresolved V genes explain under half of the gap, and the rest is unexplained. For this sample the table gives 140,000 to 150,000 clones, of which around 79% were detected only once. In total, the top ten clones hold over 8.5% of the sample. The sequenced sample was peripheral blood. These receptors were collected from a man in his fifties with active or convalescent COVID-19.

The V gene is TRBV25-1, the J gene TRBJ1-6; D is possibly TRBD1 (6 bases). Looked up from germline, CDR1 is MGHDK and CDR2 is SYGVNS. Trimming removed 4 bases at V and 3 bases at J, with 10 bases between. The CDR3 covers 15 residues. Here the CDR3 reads CASSGTADYNSPLHF. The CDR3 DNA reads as TGTGCCAGCAGTGGGACAGCCGACTATAATTCACCCCTCCACTTT.

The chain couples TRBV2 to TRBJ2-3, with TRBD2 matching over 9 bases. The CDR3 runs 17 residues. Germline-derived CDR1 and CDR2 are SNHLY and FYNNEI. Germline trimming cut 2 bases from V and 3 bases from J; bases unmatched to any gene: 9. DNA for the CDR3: TGTGCCAGCAGTGAATACTTCGCCACTAGCGGGACAGATACGCAGTATTTT. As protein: CASSEYFATSGTDTQYF.

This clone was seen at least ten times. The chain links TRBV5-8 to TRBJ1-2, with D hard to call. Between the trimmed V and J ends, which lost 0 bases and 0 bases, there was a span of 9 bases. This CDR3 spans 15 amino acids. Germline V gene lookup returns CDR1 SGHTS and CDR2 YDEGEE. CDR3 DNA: TGTGCCAGCAGCTTGGGAGGGAGCGCTAACTATGGCTACACCTTC. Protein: CASSLGGSANYGYTF.

The CDR3 region has the DNA TGTGCCAGCAGCGAGGACAGATACGAGCAGTACTTC. Its translation: CASSEDRYEQYF. The chain combines TRBV7-9 with TRBJ2-7; maybe TRBD1 (6 bases). This CDR3 has 12 residues. CDR1 is SEHNR, CDR2 FQNEAQ, per germline (reference sequence). Trimming left V 5 bases short and J 4 bases short, with 9 bases between.

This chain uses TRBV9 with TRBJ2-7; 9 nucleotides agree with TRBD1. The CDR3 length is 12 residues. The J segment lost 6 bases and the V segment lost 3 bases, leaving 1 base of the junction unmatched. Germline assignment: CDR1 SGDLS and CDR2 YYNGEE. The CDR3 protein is CASSEQGAEQYF. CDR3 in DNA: TGTGCCAGCAGCGAACAGGGGGCCGAGCAGTACTTC. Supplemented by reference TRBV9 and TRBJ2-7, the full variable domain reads DSGVTQTPKHLITATGQRVTLRCSPRSGDLSVYWYQQSLDQGLQFLIQYYNGEERAKGNILERFSAQQFPDLHSELNLSSLELGDSALYFCASSEQGAEQYFGPGTRLTVT.

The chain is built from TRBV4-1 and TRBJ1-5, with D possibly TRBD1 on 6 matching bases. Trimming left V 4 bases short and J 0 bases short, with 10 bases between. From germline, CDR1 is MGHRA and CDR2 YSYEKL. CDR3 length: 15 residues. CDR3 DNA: TGCGCCAGCAGCCCCCAGGGGTTTAGCAATCAGCCCCAGCATTTT. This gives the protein CASSPQGFSNQPQHF.

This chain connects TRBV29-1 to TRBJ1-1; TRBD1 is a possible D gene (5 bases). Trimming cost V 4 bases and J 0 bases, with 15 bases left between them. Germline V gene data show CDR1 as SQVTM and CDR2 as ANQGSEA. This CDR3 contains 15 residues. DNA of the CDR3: TGCAGCGTTGGAAGGACGGACACTATGAACACTGAAGCTTTCTTT. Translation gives CSVGRTDTMNTEAFF.

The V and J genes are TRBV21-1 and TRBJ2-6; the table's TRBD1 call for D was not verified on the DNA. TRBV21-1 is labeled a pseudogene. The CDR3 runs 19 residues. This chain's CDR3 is CASSTFRDRGRSGANVLTF. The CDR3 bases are TGTGCCAGCAGCACTTTCCGGGACAGGGGGCGTTCTGGGGCCAACGTCCTGACTTTC.

CDR3 in DNA: TGTGCCAGCACCGCCCGACTAGCGGGAGGCTACGAGCAGTACTTC. The encoded protein is CASTARLAGGYEQYF. V usage is TRBV27 and J usage is TRBJ2-7; 13 bases line up with TRBD2. Germline V CDR1 and CDR2: MNHEY, SMNVEV (reference sequence). The length of the CDR3 is 15 residues. Germline trimming cut 7 bases from V and 3 bases from J; bases unmatched to any gene: 6.

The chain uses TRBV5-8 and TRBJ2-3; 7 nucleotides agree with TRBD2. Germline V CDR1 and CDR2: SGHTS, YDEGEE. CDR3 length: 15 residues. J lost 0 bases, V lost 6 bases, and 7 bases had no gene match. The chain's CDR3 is CASIRPGLSTDTQYF. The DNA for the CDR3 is TGTGCCAGCATTCGTCCGGGACTAAGCACAGATACGCAGTATTTT.

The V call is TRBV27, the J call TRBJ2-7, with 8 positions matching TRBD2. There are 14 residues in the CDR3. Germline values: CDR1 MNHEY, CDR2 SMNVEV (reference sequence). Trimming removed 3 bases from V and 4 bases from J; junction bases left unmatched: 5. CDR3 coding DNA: TGTGCCAGCAGTTTCAGCGGGAGCCTTTACGAGCAGTACTTC. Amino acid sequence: CASSFSGSLYEQYF.

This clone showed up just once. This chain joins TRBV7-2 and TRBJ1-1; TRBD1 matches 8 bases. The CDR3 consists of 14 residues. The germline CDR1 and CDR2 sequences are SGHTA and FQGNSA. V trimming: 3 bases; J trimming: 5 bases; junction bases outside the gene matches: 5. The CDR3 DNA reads TGTGCCAGCAGCTTTCAGGGGGCATGGACTGAAGCTTTCTTT. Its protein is CASSFQGAWTEAFF.

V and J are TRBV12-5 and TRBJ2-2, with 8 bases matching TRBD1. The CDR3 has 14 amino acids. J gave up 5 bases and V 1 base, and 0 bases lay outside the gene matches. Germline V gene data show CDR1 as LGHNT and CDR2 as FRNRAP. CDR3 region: CASGLGQGTGELFF. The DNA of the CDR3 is TGTGCTAGTGGTTTGGGACAGGGGACCGGGGAGCTGTTTTTT.

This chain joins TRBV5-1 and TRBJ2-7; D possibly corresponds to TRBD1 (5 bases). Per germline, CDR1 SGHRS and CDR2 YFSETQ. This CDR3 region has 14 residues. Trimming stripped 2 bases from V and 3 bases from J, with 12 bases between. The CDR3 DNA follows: TGCGCCAGCAGCTTTACGAGCGACAGCTACGAGCAGTACTTC. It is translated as CASSFTSDSYEQYF.

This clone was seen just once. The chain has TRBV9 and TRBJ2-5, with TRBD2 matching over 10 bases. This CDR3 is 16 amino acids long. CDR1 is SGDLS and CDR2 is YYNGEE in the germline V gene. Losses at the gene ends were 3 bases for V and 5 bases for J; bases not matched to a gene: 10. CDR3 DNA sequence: TGTGCCAGCAGCGAGGGGAGCGGGAGGGCCCTGGAGACCCAGTACTTC. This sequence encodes CASSEGSGRALETQYF.